The T cell receptor (beta chain) under discussion was sequenced for a study of blood T cell repertoires in COVID-19. Cohort assignment relied on participant-reported clinical history. For recovered donors of Cohort 3, there were two negative PCRs, clearance, or symptom resolution. The V end lost 4 bases, the J end lost 10 bases, and 16 bases lay between the germline ends. The germline V gene encodes CDR1 MDHEN and CDR2 SYDVKM. CDR3 length equals 13 residues. The data were produced by immunoSEQ multiplex PCR, yet TCRdb's version contains in-frame clones alone and is incomplete. The table shows roughly 180,000 clones, with roughly 85% occurring only once.

The sequenced material came from PBMCs or T cells enriched from blood (not recorded which). The TCR was taken from a man aged 35 to 55 who had recovered from COVID-19. The genes are TRBV28 and TRBJ1-2; D not resolved. CDR3 protein: CASSYLRGFVYTF. The CDR3 DNA reads as TGTGCCAGCAGTTACCTCCGGGGATTTGTCTACACCTTC.